The clone carrying this TCR beta chain was seen a handful of times. The entry originates in a study of blood T cells in healthy people across ages. The CDR3 totals 16 residues. V gave up 1 base and J gave up 6 bases, with 16 bases separating them. Germline V gives CDR1 SGHTA, CDR2 FQGNSA. A second PCR of roughly 7 to 11 cycles used a sample-barcoded 5' primer and a J-beta primer mix. TCRdb recomputed calls from the 5' RACE reads with MiXCR, one row per CDR3 protein. Here the sample spans 1.4 million or so distinct CDR3 sequences, approximately 43% being singletons. The chain couples TRBV7-2 to TRBJ1-5; maybe TRBD1 (6 bases). Sequencing was done on a sample of blood. This receptor was identified in a woman aged 18-29 years in good health. CDR3 sequence reads: CASSLVSGDSVQPQHF. The CDR3 DNA reads TGTGCCAGCAGCTTAGTGTCAGGGGATTCAGTTCAGCCCCAGCATTTT.